The source of this TCR beta chain is a study of OX40 agonist ivuxolimab in advanced cancers. Study-wide findings and caveats: Those patients achieving a partial response at 0.1-3.0 mg/kg showed among the lowest clonal expansion.

This clone has only a few counts. The antigen remains undetermined. The CDR3 contains 15 residues. Germline V CDR1 and CDR2: SGHNT, YENEEA. V was pared by 4 bases and J by 6 bases, with 16 bases between. The assay was immunoSEQ multiplex PCR, and TCRdb's table has in-frame clones only and misses some. The sample lists approximately 94,000 clones, about 93% seen once, with 0.81% in the top ten. The source material was CD4+ or CD8+ T cells sorted from blood, sampled in a trial of the OX40 agonist ivuxolimab. V usage is TRBV11-3 and J usage is TRBJ2-4, with no clear D. The receptor was isolated from an adult with an advanced solid tumor such as melanoma, head and neck, liver or kidney cancer. The CDR3 nucleotides read TGTGCCAGCAGCTCACAACCCCTAAAGGGAAACATTCAGTACTTC. Protein: CASSSQPLKGNIQYF.